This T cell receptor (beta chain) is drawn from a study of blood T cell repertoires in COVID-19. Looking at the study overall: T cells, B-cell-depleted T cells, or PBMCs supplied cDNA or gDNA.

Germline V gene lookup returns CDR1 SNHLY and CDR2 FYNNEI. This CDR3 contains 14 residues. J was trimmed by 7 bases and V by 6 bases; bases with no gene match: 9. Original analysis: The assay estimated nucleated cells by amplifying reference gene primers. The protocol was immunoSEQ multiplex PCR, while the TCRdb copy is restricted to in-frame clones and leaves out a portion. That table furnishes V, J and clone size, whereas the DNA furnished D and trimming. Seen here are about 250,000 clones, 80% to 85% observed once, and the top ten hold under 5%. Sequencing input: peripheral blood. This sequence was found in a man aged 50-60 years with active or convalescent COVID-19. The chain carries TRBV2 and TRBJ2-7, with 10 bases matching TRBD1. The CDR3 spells CASSWGTGALEQYF. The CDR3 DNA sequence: TGTGCCAGCAGCTGGGGGACAGGGGCCTTAGAGCAGTACTTC. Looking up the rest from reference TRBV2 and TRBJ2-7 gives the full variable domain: EPEVTQTPSHQVTQMGQEVILRCVPISNHLYFYWYRQILGQKVEFLVSFYNNEISEKSEIFDDQFSVERPDGSNFTLKIRSTKLEDSAMYFCASSWGTGALEQYFGPGTRLTVT.